This TCR beta chain comes out of a study of PD-L1 blockade in urothelial cancer. Whole-study context: Analyzed time points were 3 weeks (second dose) and 6 weeks after therapy began. General study results and limits: Blood TCR clonality below the median before treatment was a predictor of better survival.

This CDR3 has 13 residues. The germline V gene encodes CDR1 SGDLS and CDR2 YYNGEE. V lost 3 bases and J 6 bases, leaving 9 bases between the germline ends. Regarding this clone: Its antigen is not known.

Time point reported: pretreatment peripheral blood. Sequencing was performed with immunoSEQ multiplex PCR; in TCRdb, only in-frame clones are kept and a portion is missing. The sample shows 70,000 to 80,000 clones, around four fifths of them seen only once. The sequencing used PBMCs, collected around atezolizumab (anti-PD-L1) treatment. The chain links TRBV9 to TRBJ2-2; D not resolved. The clonotype was recovered from a man aged 35 to 55 with urothelial cancer. The chain's CDR3 is CASSARQPGELFF. The CDR3 bases are TGTGCCAGCAGCGCCAGACAACCCGGGGAGCTGTTTTTT.